These T cell receptor beta chains were read from a single sample in a study of radiation and T cells in renal cell carcinoma. Assay used: immunoSEQ multiplex PCR; TCRdb lists only in-frame clones, some missing. The sample shows 120,000 to 150,000 clones, about 85% of them seen only once. The material sequenced was blood, taken from a patient whose treatment included radiotherapy and nephrectomy. All receptors derive from a woman in her 70s with renal cell carcinoma. The CDR3 runs from the conserved cysteine through the conserved F or W. The order of the fields is D gene, V gene, clone size, J gene, CDR3 protein, CDR3 DNA. A D gene is named only where the DNA matches it firmly. Only part of the rows carry a size: once, few, many, or a class if the clone is expanded.

>.|TRBV19|.|TRBJ1-3
CASSRQVLNGNTIYF
TGTGCCAGTAGTAGGCAGGTCCTGAATGGAAACACCATATATTTT
>TRBD1|TRBV15|once|TRBJ1-6
CATSRRRNRGESPLHF
TGTGCCACCAGCAGGAGGCGGAACAGGGGGGAATCACCCCTCCACTTT
>.|TRBV10-3|.|TRBJ2-5
CAISASGTVQETQYF
TGTGCCATCAGTGCCTCCGGGACTGTCCAAGAGACCCAGTACTTC
>TRBD1|TRBV27|.|TRBJ2-5
CASSSNRGETQYF
TGTGCCAGCAGTTCTAACAGGGGAGAGACCCAGTACTTC
>TRBD1|TRBV30|.|TRBJ1-5
CAWSEHRQGSRPQHF
TGTGCCTGGAGTGAACACCGACAGGGGTCGAGGCCCCAGCATTTT
>TRBD2|TRBV7-6|.|TRBJ2-7
CASSPTSGGQTYEQYF
TGTGCCAGCAGCCCCACTAGCGGGGGCCAGACCTACGAGCAGTACTTC
>TRBD2|TRBV5-4|.|TRBJ2-3
CATNLLAGGGDTQYF
TGTGCCACAAACTTGCTAGCGGGGGGGGGAGATACGCAGTATTTT
>.|TRBV5-1|.|TRBJ2-1
CASSLEGRDYNEQFF
TGCGCCAGCAGCTTGGAGGGCAGGGACTACAATGAGCAGTTCTTC
>.|TRBV5-1|.|TRBJ2-3
CASSLGYGTDTQYF
TGCGCCAGCAGCTTGGGTTACGGGACAGATACGCAGTATTTT
>.|TRBV18|.|TRBJ2-2
CASSPPTGELFF
TGTGCCAGCTCACCACCGACCGGGGAGCTGTTTTTT
>.|TRBV6-6|once|TRBJ1-1
CASSRGGALNTEAFF
TGTGCCAGCAGTAGGGGGGGCGCATTAAACACTGAAGCTTTCTTT
>TRBD1|TRBV6-5|.|TRBJ2-5
CASSPQGAGETQYF
TGTGCCAGCAGTCCGCAGGGGGCAGGGGAGACCCAGTACTTC
>TRBD2|TRBV4-3|.|TRBJ2-1
CASSQVAGGYNEQFF
TGCGCCAGCAGCCAAGTAGCGGGGGGGTACAATGAGCAGTTCTTC
>TRBD1|TRBV6-5|.|TRBJ1-3
CASRTGTGSGNTIYF
TGTGCCAGCAGGACCGGGACAGGCTCTGGAAACACCATATATTTT
>TRBD1|TRBV28|.|TRBJ2-5
CASSPRQGHQETQYF
TGTGCCAGCAGTCCCCGACAGGGACATCAAGAGACCCAGTACTTC
>.|TRBV9|.|TRBJ2-7
CASSPRLGPSYEQYF
TGTGCCAGCAGCCCTCGACTAGGTCCCTCCTACGAGCAGTACTTC
>TRBD1|TRBV11-2|once|TRBJ1-2
CASSLGSGQSYGYTF
TGTGCCAGCAGCTTAGGGTCGGGACAGAGCTATGGCTACACCTTC
>TRBD2|TRBV5-4|.|TRBJ2-5
CASSLGGLAGLQETQYF
TGTGCCAGCAGCTTAGGAGGGCTAGCGGGGCTCCAAGAGACCCAGTACTTC
>.|TRBV4-2|.|TRBJ2-2
CASSQGGSAGELFF
TGTGCCAGCAGCCAAGGAGGGAGCGCCGGGGAGCTGTTTTTT
>TRBD2|TRBV7-2|.|TRBJ2-5
CASSPSGGETQYF
TGTGCCAGCAGCCCTAGCGGGGGGGAGACCCAGTACTTC
>TRBD1|TRBV5-8|once|TRBJ2-5
CASRPGGRETQYF
TGTGCCAGCAGACCAGGGGGCCGGGAGACCCAGTACTTC
>TRBD1|TRBV4-1|.|TRBJ1-2
CASSHDGQAKPNYGYTF
TGCGCCAGCAGCCATGACGGACAGGCCAAACCTAACTATGGCTACACCTTC
>TRBD1|TRBV19|.|TRBJ1-6
CASRQGLTKIFNSPLHF
TGTGCCAGCCGACAGGGGCTAACAAAGATTTTTAATTCACCCCTCCACTTT
>.|TRBV7-9|few|TRBJ1-1
CASSLMDTEAFF
TGTGCCAGCAGCTTAATGGACACTGAAGCTTTCTTT
>.|TRBV6-1|once|TRBJ1-1
CASSEVIGVGEAFF
TGTGCCAGCAGTGAAGTAATCGGTGTCGGTGAAGCTTTCTTT
>TRBD1|TRBV5-1|.|TRBJ2-2
CASSLRTGGFNTGELFF
TGCGCCAGCAGCTTAAGGACAGGAGGTTTCAACACCGGGGAGCTGTTTTTT
>.|TRBV5-1|once|TRBJ2-1
CASSLGHGPHNEQFF
TGCGCCAGCAGCTTGGGCCACGGGCCGCACAATGAGCAGTTCTTC
>.|TRBV12-5|.|TRBJ1-1
CASAQFRGQNTEAFF
TGTGCTAGTGCCCAGTTTAGAGGGCAGAACACTGAAGCTTTCTTT
>.|TRBV5-1|.|TRBJ2-3
CASSPGTKDTQYF
TGCGCCAGCAGCCCTGGGACAAAAGATACGCAGTATTTT
>.|TRBV29-1|once|TRBJ1-4
CSVAPRWATNEKLFF
TGCAGCGTTGCCCCCCGCTGGGCAACTAATGAAAAACTGTTTTTT
>.|TRBV6-5|once|TRBJ2-2
CASSRGTLNTGELFF
TGTGCCAGCAGTCGCGGGACACTGAACACCGGGGAGCTGTTTTTT
>.|TRBV19|.|TRBJ1-5
CASSLSDTPRNQPQHF
TGTGCCAGTAGTCTTTCCGACACCCCTCGGAATCAGCCCCAGCATTTT
>TRBD1|TRBV11-2|.|TRBJ1-2
CASSRGQGTSGGYTF
TGTGCCAGCAGCCGCGGACAGGGGACTTCAGGAGGCTACACCTTC
>.|TRBV9|.|TRBJ2-3
CASSVGTDTQYF
TGTGCCAGCAGCGTAGGGACGGATACGCAGTATTTT
>.|TRBV14|once|TRBJ2-1
CASSQDWTRRDPYNEQFF
TGTGCCAGCAGCCAAGATTGGACGCGGCGGGACCCCTACAATGAGCAGTTCTTC
>.|TRBV15|.|TRBJ2-2
CATSPRDNRLPGELFF
TGTGCCACCAGCCCCCGGGACAATCGGCTTCCCGGGGAGCTGTTTTTT
>.|TRBV28|once|TRBJ2-7
CASSPLAGLGYEQYF
TGTGCCAGCAGTCCCTTGGCGGGGTTAGGGTACGAGCAGTACTTC
>.|TRBV5-6|few|TRBJ1-3
CASSLVGVSGNTIYF
TGTGCCAGCAGCTTGGTAGGGGTCTCTGGAAACACCATATATTTT
>.|TRBV5-4|.|TRBJ2-7
CASSLSGASSYEQYF
TGTGCCAGCAGCTTGAGTGGGGCTAGCTCCTACGAGCAGTACTTC
>.|TRBV19|.|TRBJ1-1
CASIGAKGKNTEAFF
TGTGCCAGTATAGGAGCGAAGGGGAAGAACACTGAAGCTTTCTTT
>.|TRBV27|.|TRBJ2-5
CATQGGGAGRETQYF
TGTGCCACCCAAGGAGGGGGGGCAGGGCGAGAGACCCAGTACTTC
>TRBD2|TRBV6-1|.|TRBJ2-3
CASSEIAGGSTDTQYF
TGTGCCAGCAGTGAAATAGCGGGGGGTAGCACAGATACGCAGTATTTT